This is a list of T cell receptor beta chains from one sample in a study of metastatic and nonmetastatic thyroid tumors. MiXCR re-clonotyped the PCR reads for TCRdb. The sample includes roughly 25,000 clones, 14% to 15% seen only once; the top ten take 2.5% to 3.5%. Sequenced input: blood. The receptors originated from a female donor with papillary thyroid cancer or a benign thyroid nodule (not recorded which). Some clones in this sample may be carry-over from other donors' samples. Both conserved end residues are part of each CDR3. Fields, in order: clone size, V gene, D gene, J gene, CDR3 DNA, CDR3 protein. D genes are given only for firm matches. Clone size, where shown, is once, few, many, or a class for clones that have expanded.

many	TRBV7-3	TRBD1	TRBJ2-4	TGTGCCAGCAGGTCCGGACAGGGAAACATTCAGTACTTC	CASRSGQGNIQYF
NA	TRBV7-9	NA	TRBJ1-2	TGTGCCAGCAACTTAGCGGGTAATCGGGGCAGCTACACCTTC	CASNLAGNRGSYTF
many	TRBV6-1	NA	TRBJ1-5	TGTGCCAGCAAGCCGGAGAGCAATCAGCCCCAGCATTTT	CASKPESNQPQHF
many	TRBV7-2	NA	TRBJ2-5	TGTGCCAGCAGTACTAGGGTCCAAGAGACCCAGTACTTC	CASSTRVQETQYF
few	TRBV6-1	NA	TRBJ2-2	TGTGCCACTTGCCGGGGGCCCAACACCGGGAAGCTGTTTTTT	CATCRGPNTGKLFF
many	TRBV24-1	TRBD2	TRBJ2-2	TGTGCCACCGGAGGTATGACTAGCGGGAGGGCCCCGGACACCGGGGAGCTGTTTTTT	CATGGMTSGRAPDTGELFF
few	TRBV6-5	TRBD2	TRBJ2-5	TGTGCCAGCAGATCCGGGGGGGAGACCCAGTACTTC	CASRSGGETQYF
NA	TRBV5-1	NA	TRBJ1-1	TGCGCCAGCAGCTCGAGACAGCCCGGCGCTGAAGCTTTCTTT	CASSSRQPGAEAFF
many	TRBV28	TRBD2	TRBJ2-7	TGTGCCAGCAGTTTAGGGACTAGCGGCTACGAGCAGTACTTC	CASSLGTSGYEQYF
many	TRBV6-1	TRBD2	TRBJ2-7	TGTGCCAGCAGACGACTAGCGTCCTACGAGCAGTACTTC	CASRRLASYEQYF
many	TRBV2	TRBD2	TRBJ2-7	TGTGCCAGCAGTGGGCTAGCGGGCTACTACGAGCAGTACTTC	CASSGLAGYYEQYF
many	TRBV18	NA	TRBJ2-1	TGTGCCAGCTCACCGCTAGTGGGTGAGCAGTTCTTC	CASSPLVGEQFF
few	TRBV6-1	NA	TRBJ1-5	TGTGCCAGCATCACTACCATGGCGGATCAGCCCCAGCATTTT	CASITTMADQPQHF
many	TRBV7-6	NA	TRBJ1-6	TGTGCCAGCAGCGAGGGTGGAAATTCACCCCTCCACTTT	CASSEGGNSPLHF
many	TRBV7-3	NA	TRBJ2-2	TGTGCCAGCAGCTCCCGGATCGGGGTGAACACCGGGGAGCTGTTTTTT	CASSSRIGVNTGELFF
NA	TRBV6-4	NA	TRBJ2-3	TGTGCCAGCAGTGACTCTAGGGGGACACACACAGATAAGCAGTATTTT	CASSDSRGTHTDKQYF
many	TRBV12-3/TRBV12-4	NA	TRBJ2-3	TGTGCCAGCAGTTACGATACGCAGTATTTT	CASSYDTQYF
many	TRBV30	NA	TRBJ2-1	TGTGCCTGGGTCAGGGGGGCGACCAATGAGCAGTTCTTC	CAWVRGATNEQFF
many	TRBV28	NA	TRBJ2-1	TGTGCCAGCAAAGGACAGCTCTCCTACAATGAGCAGTTCTTC	CASKGQLSYNEQFF
once	TRBV7-8	NA	TRBJ1-2	TGTGCCAGCAGCTTATTGGGGGGAGGTTGGGGCCACACCTTC	CASSLLGGGWGHTF